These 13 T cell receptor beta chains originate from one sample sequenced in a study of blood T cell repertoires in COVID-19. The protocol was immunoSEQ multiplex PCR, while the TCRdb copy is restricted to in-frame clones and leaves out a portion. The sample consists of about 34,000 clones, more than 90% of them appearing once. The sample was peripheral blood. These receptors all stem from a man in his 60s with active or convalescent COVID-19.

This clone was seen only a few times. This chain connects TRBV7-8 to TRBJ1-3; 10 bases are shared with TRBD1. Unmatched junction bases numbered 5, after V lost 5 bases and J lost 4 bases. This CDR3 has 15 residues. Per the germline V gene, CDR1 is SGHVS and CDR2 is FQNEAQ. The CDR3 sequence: CASSAGQGRGNTIYF. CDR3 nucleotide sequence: TGTGCCAGCAGCGCGGGACAGGGGAGGGGAAACACCATATATTTT.

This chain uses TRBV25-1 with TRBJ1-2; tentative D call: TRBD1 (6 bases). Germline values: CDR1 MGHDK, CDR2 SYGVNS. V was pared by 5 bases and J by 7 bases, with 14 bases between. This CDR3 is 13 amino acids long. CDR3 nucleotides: TGTGCCAGCAGTCGTCACGGGGGGGCTGGCTACACCTTC. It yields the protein CASSRHGGAGYTF.

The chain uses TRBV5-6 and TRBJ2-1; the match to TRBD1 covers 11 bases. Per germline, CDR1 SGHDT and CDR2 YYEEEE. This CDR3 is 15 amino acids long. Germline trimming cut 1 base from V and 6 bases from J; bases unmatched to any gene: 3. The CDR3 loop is CASSLPGQGVNEQFF. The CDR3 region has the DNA TGTGCCAGCAGCTTGCCGGGACAGGGGGTCAATGAGCAGTTCTTC.

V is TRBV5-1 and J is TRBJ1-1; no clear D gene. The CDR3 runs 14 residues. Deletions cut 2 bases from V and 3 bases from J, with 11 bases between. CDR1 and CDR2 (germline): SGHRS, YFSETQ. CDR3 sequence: CASSFGGRDTEAFF. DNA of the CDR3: TGCGCCAGCAGCTTCGGAGGTCGGGACACTGAAGCTTTCTTT. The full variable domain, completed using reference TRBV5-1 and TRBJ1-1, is KAGVTQTPRYLIKTRGQQVTLSCSPISGHRSVSWYQQTPGQGLQFLFEYFSETQRNKGNFPGRFSGRQFSNSRSEMNVSTLELGDSALYLCASSFGGRDTEAFFGQGTRLTVV.

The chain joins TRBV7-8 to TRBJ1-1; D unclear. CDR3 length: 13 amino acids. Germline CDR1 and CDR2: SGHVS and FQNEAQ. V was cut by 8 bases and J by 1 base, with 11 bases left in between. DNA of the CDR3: TGTGCCAGCGGTTGGCAGTCGAACACTGAAGCTTTCTTT. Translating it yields CASGWQSNTEAFF.

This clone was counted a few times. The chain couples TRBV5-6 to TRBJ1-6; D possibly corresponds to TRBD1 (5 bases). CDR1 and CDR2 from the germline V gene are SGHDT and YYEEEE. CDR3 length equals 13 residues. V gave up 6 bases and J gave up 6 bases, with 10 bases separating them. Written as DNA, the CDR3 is TGTGCCAGCAATAACAGGTCTAATTCACCCCTCCACTTT. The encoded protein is CASNNRSNSPLHF.

Written as DNA, the CDR3 is TGTGCCAGCAGCTTGAGGGTCGCGGGCACTGAAGCTTTCTTT. Translating gives CASSLRVAGTEAFF. The chain is built from TRBV7-2 and TRBJ1-1; D not resolved. Germline assignment: CDR1 SGHTA and CDR2 FQGNSA. Deletions cut 3 bases from V and 4 bases from J, with 12 bases between. The CDR3 contains 14 residues.

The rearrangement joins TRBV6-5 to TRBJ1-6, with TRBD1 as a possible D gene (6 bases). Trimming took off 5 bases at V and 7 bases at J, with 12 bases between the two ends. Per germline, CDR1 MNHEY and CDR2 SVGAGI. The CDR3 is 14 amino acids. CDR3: CASSPGQTNSPLHF. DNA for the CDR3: TGTGCCAGCAGTCCCGGACAGACCAATTCACCCCTCCACTTT.

The CDR3 protein is CASSLLLAGYNEQFF. CDR3 DNA sequence: TGTGCCAGCAGTTTACTACTAGCGGGGTACAATGAGCAGTTCTTC. V gene TRBV27 combines with J gene TRBJ2-1; the match to TRBD2 covers 10 bases. The V gene's germline CDR1 is MNHEY and CDR2 SMNVEV (reference sequence). This CDR3 region has 15 residues. With 2 bases clipped from V and 4 bases from J, the junction kept 2 bases outside the gene matches.

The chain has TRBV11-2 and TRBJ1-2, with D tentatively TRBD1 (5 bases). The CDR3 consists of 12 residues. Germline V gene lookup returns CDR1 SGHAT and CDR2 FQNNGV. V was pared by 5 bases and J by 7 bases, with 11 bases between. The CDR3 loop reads CASSAQGSGYTF. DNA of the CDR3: TGTGCCAGCAGCGCCCAGGGTAGTGGCTACACCTTC.

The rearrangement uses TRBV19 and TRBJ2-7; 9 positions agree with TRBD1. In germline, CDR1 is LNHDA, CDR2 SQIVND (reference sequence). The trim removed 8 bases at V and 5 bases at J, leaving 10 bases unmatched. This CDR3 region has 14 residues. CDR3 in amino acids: CASSLTGTGNEQYF. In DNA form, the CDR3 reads TGTGCCAGTTCCCTAACCGGGACAGGGAACGAGCAGTACTTC. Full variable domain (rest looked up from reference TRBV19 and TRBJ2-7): DGGITQSPKYLFRKEGQNVTLSCEQNLNHDAMYWYRQDPGQGLRLIYYSQIVNDFQKGDIAEGYSVSREKKESFPLTVTSAQKNPTAFYLCASSLTGTGNEQYFGPGTRLTVT.

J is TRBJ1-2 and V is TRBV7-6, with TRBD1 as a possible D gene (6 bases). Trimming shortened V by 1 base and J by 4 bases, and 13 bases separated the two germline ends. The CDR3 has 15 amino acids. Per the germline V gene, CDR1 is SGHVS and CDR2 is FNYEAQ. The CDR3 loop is CASSLGGGQIYGYTF. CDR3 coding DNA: TGTGCCAGCAGCTTAGGGGGCGGACAGATCTATGGCTACACCTTC. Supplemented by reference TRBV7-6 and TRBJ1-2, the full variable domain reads GAGVSQSPRYKVTKRGQDVALRCDPISGHVSLYWYRQALGQGPEFLTYFNYEAQQDKSGLPNDRFSAERPEGSISTLTIQRTEQRDSAMYRCASSLGGGQIYGYTFGSGTRLTVV.

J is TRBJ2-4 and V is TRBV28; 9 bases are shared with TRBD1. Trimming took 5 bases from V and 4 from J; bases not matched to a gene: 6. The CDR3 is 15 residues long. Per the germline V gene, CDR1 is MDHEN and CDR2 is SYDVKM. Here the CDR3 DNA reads TGTGCCAGCAGTATTACCGGGACAGGGAAAAACATTCAGTACTTC. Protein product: CASSITGTGKNIQYF.